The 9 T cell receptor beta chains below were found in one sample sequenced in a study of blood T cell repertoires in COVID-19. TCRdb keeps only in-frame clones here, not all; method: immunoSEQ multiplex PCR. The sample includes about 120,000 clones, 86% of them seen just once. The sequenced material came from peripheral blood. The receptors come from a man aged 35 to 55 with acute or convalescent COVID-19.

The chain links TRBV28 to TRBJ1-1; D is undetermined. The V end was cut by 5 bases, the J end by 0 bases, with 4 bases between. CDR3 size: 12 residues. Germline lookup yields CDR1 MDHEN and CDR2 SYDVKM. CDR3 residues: CASSAMNTEAFF. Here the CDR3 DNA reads TGTGCCAGCAGTGCGATGAACACTGAAGCTTTCTTT.

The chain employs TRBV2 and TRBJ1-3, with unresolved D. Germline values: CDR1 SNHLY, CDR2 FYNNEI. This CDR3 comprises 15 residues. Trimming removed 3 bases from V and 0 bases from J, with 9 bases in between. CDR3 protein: CASSDAWPSGNTIYF. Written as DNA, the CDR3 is TGTGCCAGCAGTGATGCTTGGCCCTCTGGAAACACCATATATTTT.

The CDR3 coding sequence is TGTGCCAGTAGTACCCTCCCCCCAGCCGGGAGCCAAGAGACCCAGTACTTC. Translating gives CASSTLPPAGSQETQYF. The rearrangement uses TRBV19 and TRBJ2-5, with D perhaps matching TRBD2 (6 bases). This CDR3 region has 17 residues. The germline V gene encodes CDR1 LNHDA and CDR2 SQIVND (reference sequence). V was clipped by 4 bases and J by 1 base, with 19 bases between them.

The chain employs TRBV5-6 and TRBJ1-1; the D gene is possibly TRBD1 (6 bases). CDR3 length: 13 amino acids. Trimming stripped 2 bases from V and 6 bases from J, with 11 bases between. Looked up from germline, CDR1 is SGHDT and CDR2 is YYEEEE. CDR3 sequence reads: CASSFGTSPEAFF. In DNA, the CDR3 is TGTGCCAGCAGCTTCGGGACAAGCCCTGAAGCTTTCTTT. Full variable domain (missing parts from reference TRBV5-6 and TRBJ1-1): DAGVTQSPTHLIKTRGQQVTLRCSPKSGHDTVSWYQQALGQGPQFIFQYYEEEERQRGNFPDRFSGHQFPNYSSELNVNALLLGDSALYLCASSFGTSPEAFFGQGTRLTVV.

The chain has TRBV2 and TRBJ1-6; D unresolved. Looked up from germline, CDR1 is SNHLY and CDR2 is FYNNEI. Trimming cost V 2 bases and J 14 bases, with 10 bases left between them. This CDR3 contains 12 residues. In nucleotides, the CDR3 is TGTGCCAGCAGTGAACAGGTCGTGTCCCTCCACTTT. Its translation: CASSEQVVSLHF.

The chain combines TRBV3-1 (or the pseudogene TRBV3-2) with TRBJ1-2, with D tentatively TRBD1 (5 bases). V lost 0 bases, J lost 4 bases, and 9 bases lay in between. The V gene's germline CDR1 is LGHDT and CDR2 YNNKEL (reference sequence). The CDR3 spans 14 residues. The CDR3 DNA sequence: TGTGCCAGCAGCCAAGATCTTACAGGCTATGGCTACACCTTC. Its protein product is CASSQDLTGYGYTF.

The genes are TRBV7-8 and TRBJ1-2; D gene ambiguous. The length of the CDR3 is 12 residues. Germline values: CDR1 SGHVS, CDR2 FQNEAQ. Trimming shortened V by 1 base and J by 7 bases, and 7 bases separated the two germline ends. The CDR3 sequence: CASSLGGVGYTF. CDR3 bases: TGTGCCAGCAGCTTAGGGGGAGTTGGCTACACCTTC. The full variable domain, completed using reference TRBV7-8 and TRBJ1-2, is GAGVSQSPRYKVAKRGQDVALRCDPISGHVSLFWYQQALGQGPEFLTYFQNEAQLDKSGLPSDRFFAERPEGSVSTLKIQRTQQEDSAVYLCASSLGGVGYTFGSGTRLTVV.

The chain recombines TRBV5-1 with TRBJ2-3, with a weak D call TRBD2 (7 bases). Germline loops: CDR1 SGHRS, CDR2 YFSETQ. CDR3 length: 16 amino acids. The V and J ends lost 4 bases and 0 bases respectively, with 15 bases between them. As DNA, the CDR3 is TGCGCCAGCAGCCCTTTCGGGGGGCGAAGCACAGATACGCAGTATTTT. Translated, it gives CASSPFGGRSTDTQYF.

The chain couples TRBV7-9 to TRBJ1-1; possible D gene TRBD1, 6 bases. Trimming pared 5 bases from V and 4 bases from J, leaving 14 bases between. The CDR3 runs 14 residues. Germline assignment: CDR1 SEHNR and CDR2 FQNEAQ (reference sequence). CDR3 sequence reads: CASSTDRLGTEAFF. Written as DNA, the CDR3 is TGTGCCAGCAGCACAGACAGGTTGGGCACTGAAGCTTTCTTT.